This TCR beta chain was observed in a study of CD8+ T cells in alopecia areata. The germline V gene encodes CDR1 NSQYPW and CDR2 LRSPGD (reference sequence). V was clipped by 4 bases and J by 4 bases, with 11 bases between them. The CDR3 has 15 residues. This clone was recorded a few times. DNA and listed protein disagree at residue 12, so the protein shown here was translated from the DNA. Here the gene names and germline are mouse. The read is 3 residues too short to cover the CDR3 end, so that end is filled in from the germline J gene. cDNA serving as the sequencing template came from extracted, reverse transcribed RNA. Method: immunoSEQ multiplex PCR; TCRdb's copy keeps in-frame clones and lacks some. This sample carries some 110,000 clones, none of them present only once.

This sequence joins TRBV1 and TRBJ1-6, with D possibly TRBD1 on 6 matching bases. TRBJ1-6 carries the ORF label, with uncertain function. The TCR comes from a C3H/HeJ mouse with alopecia areata. The strain bears MHC haplotype H2-k. Sequencing was carried out using lesional skin. The CDR3 protein is CTCSEGGAYNSPLYF. CDR3 bases read: TGCACCTGCAGTGAGGGGGGGGCTTATAATTCGCCC.